The clone carrying this TCR beta chain has ten or more counts. Its antigen is not identified. Germline values: CDR1 SGHRS, CDR2 YFSETQ. CDR3 length: 14 residues. Trimming removed 1 base from V and 0 bases from J, with 7 bases in between. Relying on iRepertoire HTBI primers and Arm-PCR of CDR3 regions, the team built TCR beta libraries. TCRdb re-called the multiplex PCR reads with MiXCR, one entry per CDR3 protein. This sample has 350,000 to 450,000 distinct CDR3 sequences, with about 15% found just once. The time point was: newly diagnosed GD, antithyroid drugs for less than 3 months. PBMC-extracted RNA yielded the TCR library. This sample was included in a study of regulatory T cells in long-lasting Graves disease. Points from the study as a whole: In persistent patients, shared public clonotypes (roughly 2,800) outnumbered those in new patients (nearly 1,000). Repertoires from persistent disease leaned toward TRBV28, TRBJ1-2 and TRBJ2-5.

This same sample was also taken into another study, of T cells in Graves' hyperthyroidism and ophthalmopathy. Per that study: Stable Graves' hyperthyroidism meant no ophthalmopathy progression within 18 months. First-round RT-PCR with HTBI primers amplified the TCR CDR3 region.

This clonotype was sampled from a woman aged 35 to 49 with Graves disease. The sequences come from peripheral blood mononuclear cells (PBMCs), collected at new diagnosis, from a patient treated with antithyroid drugs. The chain links TRBV5-1 to TRBJ2-5; the D is unclear. The CDR3 is CASSLFADQETQYF. The CDR3 nucleotides are TGCGCCAGCAGCTTGTTTGCGGACCAAGAGACCCAGTACTTC.